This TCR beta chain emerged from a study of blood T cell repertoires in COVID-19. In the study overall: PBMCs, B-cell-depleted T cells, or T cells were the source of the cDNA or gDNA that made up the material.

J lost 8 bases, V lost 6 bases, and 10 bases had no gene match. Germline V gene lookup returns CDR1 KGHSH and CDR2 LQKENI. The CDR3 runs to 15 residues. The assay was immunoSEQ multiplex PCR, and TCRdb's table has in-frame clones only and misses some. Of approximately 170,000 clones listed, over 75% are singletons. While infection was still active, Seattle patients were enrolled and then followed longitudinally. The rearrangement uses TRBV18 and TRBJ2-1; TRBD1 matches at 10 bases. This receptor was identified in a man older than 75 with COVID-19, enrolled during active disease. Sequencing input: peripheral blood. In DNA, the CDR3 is TGTGCCAGCTCTCGGGACAGGGGAATTATCGATGAGCAGTTCTTC. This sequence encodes CASSRDRGIIDEQFF.